This TCR beta chain was obtained from a study of blood T cell repertoires in COVID-19 (TCRdb year 2020). About the investigation overall: Samples covering the acute and convalescent phases of COVID-19 were provided by collaborators in the United States, Italy and Spain. The material from the prospective study consisted of cDNA or gDNA derived from T cells, B-cell-depleted T cells, or PBMCs. Deeply sampled blood TCRbeta repertoires from subjects exposed to, actively infected with, or recovered from COVID-19 were included in the dataset. The repertoires were made available in a free public database intended to serve as a resource for research on the immune response to SARS-CoV-2. The samples were drawn from two sources: the first 160 participants of the ongoing ImmuneRACE study, and over 950 subjects contributed by 6 global collaborators. Nearly every sample came with metadata listing a de-identified subject ID, COVID-19 status, age in years and sex. Where available, HLA class I and class II types were obtained from metadata supplied by the sample provider rather than from assay-based typing. The study at large found these results: Clinical and demographic metadata were provided uncurated, with the amount varying by source and participant.

In Seattle, one collaborating source enrolled patients while the infection was active and tracked those patients longitudinally over the course of disease. Collaborating institutions collected whole blood in K2EDTA tubes following their own protocols. Collaborator samples were shipped for TCRbeta analysis as frozen whole blood, isolated PBMCs, or DNA extracted from either sample type. The immunoSEQ Assay, a bias-controlled multiplex PCR, was used to amplify TCRbeta CDR3 regions from genomic DNA. The original pipeline was this. The number of nucleated cells in each sample was estimated by amplification of reference gene primers within the assay. To quantify the absolute abundance of each unique TCRbeta CDR3 rearrangement, sequence reads were collapsed and filtered. Productive Simpson clonality was computed per sample as the square root of Simpson's diversity index over productive rearrangements. The clones in this table, taken by TCRdb from immuneACCESS, are in-frame only. Not every clone is retained; where verified, under half of the shortfall comes from an unresolved V gene, and the cause of the rest is unknown. V and J calls and clone size follow that table, whereas D and trimming were derived from the DNA. The table for this sample lists some 300,000 clones; around 90% of them were counted only once. In total, the top ten clones hold about 1% of the sample.

V has 3 bases trimmed and J has 4 bases trimmed; junction bases matching no gene number 14. Reading the germline V gene (reference sequence) gives CDR1 LNHDA and CDR2 SQIVND. Including the terminal cysteine and phenylalanine, the CDR3 comprises 17 residues. Kept here is only the CDR3 DNA, which spans 51 bases and is read in frame from base 1. On this clone: Its antigen has not been determined. Base-call qualities are not available, and no considerably larger clone is one nucleotide away.

The receptor chain draws on TRBV19 and TRBJ1-2; a stretch of 7 junction bases matches TRBD1. The receptor comes from a woman in her thirties or forties with COVID-19, enrolled during active disease. What was sequenced was peripheral blood. CDR3 sequence: CASSILDGTVRFYGYTF. The base sequence is TGTGCCAGTAGTATCCTGGACGGGACAGTCCGTTTCTATGGCTACACCTTC.